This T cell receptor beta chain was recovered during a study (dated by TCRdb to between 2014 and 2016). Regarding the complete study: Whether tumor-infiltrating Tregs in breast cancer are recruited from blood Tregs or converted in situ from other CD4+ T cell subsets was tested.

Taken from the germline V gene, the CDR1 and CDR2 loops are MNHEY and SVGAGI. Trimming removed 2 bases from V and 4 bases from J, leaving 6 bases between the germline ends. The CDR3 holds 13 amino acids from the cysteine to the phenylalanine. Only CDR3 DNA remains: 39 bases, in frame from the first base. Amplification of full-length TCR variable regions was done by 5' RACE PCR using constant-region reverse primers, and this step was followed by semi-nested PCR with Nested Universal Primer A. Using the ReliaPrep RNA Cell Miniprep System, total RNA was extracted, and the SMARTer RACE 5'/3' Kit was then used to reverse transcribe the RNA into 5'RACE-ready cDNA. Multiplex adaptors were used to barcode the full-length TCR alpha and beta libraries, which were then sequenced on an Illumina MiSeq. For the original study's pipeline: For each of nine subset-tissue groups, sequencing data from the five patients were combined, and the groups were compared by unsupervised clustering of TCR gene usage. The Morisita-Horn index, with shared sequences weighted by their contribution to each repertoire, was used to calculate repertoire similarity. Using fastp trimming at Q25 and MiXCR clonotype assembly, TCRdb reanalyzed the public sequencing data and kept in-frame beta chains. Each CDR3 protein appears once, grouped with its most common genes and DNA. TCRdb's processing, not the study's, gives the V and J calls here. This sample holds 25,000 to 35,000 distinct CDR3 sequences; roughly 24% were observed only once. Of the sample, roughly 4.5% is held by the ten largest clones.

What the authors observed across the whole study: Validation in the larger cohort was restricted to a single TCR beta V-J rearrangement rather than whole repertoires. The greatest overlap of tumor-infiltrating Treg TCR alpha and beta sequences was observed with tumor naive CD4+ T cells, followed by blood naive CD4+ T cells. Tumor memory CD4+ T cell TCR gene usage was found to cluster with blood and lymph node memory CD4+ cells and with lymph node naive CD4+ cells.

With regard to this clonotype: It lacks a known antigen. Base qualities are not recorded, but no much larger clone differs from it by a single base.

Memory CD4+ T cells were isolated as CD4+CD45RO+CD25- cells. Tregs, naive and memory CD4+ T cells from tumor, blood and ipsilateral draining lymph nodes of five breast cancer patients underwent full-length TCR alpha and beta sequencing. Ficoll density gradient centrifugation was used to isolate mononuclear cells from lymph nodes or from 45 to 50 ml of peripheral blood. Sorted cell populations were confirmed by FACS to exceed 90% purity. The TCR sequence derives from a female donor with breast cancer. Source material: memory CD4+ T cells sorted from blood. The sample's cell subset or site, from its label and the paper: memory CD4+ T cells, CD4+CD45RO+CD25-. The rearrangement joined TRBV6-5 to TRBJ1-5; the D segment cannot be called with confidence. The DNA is TGTGCCAGCAGTTACGGAGGGAATCAGCCCCAGCATTTT. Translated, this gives CASSYGGNQPQHF.